This T cell receptor beta chain derives from a study of T-cell memory formation after mild COVID-19. Findings of the study overall: Clones contracting across day 15 to 85 had a balanced CD4/CD8 profile; later expanding clones leaned CD4+. In pre-infection memory, a portion of responding clones appeared, which suggested that cross-reactive memory joined.

5'RACE primed from the constant segment yielded TCR alpha and TCR beta cDNA libraries bearing sample barcodes and UMIs. Via MiXCR, TCRdb re-called the 5' RACE reads, giving one row per CDR3 protein. The repertoire includes 400,000 to 500,000 distinct CDR3 sequences, 20% of them detected once, and roughly 8.4% sits in the top ten. This clonotype was seen more than once but under ten times. Its antigen is as yet unknown. In germline, CDR1 is SGHRS, CDR2 YFSETQ. The CDR3 extends over 13 amino acids. V was trimmed by 0 bases and J by 6 bases, leaving 10 bases between them. The receptor was isolated from an adult woman who had mild COVID-19 (a few samples of this study predate the infection). Cell type and time point are not known. This chain joins TRBV5-1 and TRBJ2-7; tentatively, D is TRBD1 or TRBD2 (5 bases each). The sequenced sample was PBMCs or a T cell subset sorted from them (not recorded which). The CDR3 sequence is CASSLAGASEQYF. The CDR3 DNA reads TGCGCCAGCAGCTTGGCCGGGGCCTCCGAGCAGTACTTC.